These 14 T cell receptor beta chains originate from one sample sequenced in a study of CD8+ T cells in alopecia areata. RNA extraction was followed by reverse transcription into cDNA, which acted as the sequencing template. Libraries were prepared by immunoSEQ multiplex PCR; TCRdb keeps only in-frame clonotypes and omits some of them. Among around 180,000 clones, less than 65% were seen once, and the ten largest hold 0.95% to 1.1%. The treatment here: oral pan-JAK inhibitor, 5-10 mg twice daily. The sample here was CD4+ T cells sorted from blood, taken at week 24, from a patient treated with tofacitinib. Receptor source: a human donor with alopecia areata.

This sequence joins TRBV9 and TRBJ2-7, with 7 positions matching TRBD1. The germline V gene has CDR1 SGDLS and CDR2 YYNGEE. Germline trimming cut 3 bases from V and 6 bases from J; bases unmatched to any gene: 9. The CDR3 loop spans 14 amino acids. Here the CDR3 DNA reads TGTGCCAGCAGCGAACAGGGGACATCGGCCGAGCAGTACTTC. Translated: CASSEQGTSAEQYF.

In this sample, this clone turned up a few times. This chain connects TRBV7-9 to TRBJ1-1, with 9 bases aligning to TRBD1. CDR3 length: 15 amino acids. Germline assignment: CDR1 SEHNR and CDR2 FQNEAQ (reference sequence). Trimming took 4 bases from V and 6 from J; bases not matched to a gene: 9. The CDR3 protein is CASSSGQGGGSEAFF. The CDR3, as DNA: TGTGCCAGCAGCTCGGGACAGGGTGGGGGATCTGAAGCTTTCTTT.

The V gene is TRBV2, the J gene TRBJ2-4, with D perhaps TRBD1 or TRBD2 (5 bases each). V was cut by 6 bases and J by 6 bases, with 15 bases left in between. The CDR3 is 14 amino acids. In germline, CDR1 is SNHLY, CDR2 FYNNEI. CDR3 bases: TGTGCCAGCAGACCCGGGACCCCAGGAAACATTCAGTACTTC. This gives the protein CASRPGTPGNIQYF.

A few counts support this clone. The chain links TRBV30 to TRBJ2-7, with D possibly called TRBD1 or TRBD2 (5 bases each). Germline V gives CDR1 GTSNPN, CDR2 SVGIG (reference sequence). V lost 8 bases, J lost 3 bases, and 14 bases lay in between. The CDR3 runs 12 residues. The CDR3 DNA reads TGTGCCGGGAACCGGGACGGCTACGAGCAGTACTTC. Amino acids: CAGNRDGYEQYF.

The chain joins TRBV29-1 to TRBJ2-7; D gene unclear. The V gene lost 4 bases and the J gene lost 6 bases, with 13 bases spanning the gap. CDR3 length: 12 residues. Per the germline V gene, CDR1 is SQVTM and CDR2 is ANQGSEA. The CDR3 DNA sequence: TGCAGCGTTGTAAAGGGTTCAACCGAGCAGTACTTC. It codes for CSVVKGSTEQYF.

This chain links TRBV27 with TRBJ1-6; D is perhaps TRBD1 (6 bases). This CDR3 comprises 13 residues. Trimming removed 10 bases from V and 9 bases from J, with 16 bases in between. The germline CDR1 and CDR2 sequences are MNHEY and SMNVEV (reference sequence). The CDR3 sequence: CAITQGRGSPLHF. For the CDR3, the DNA is TGTGCCATTACCCAGGGCAGGGGTTCACCCCTCCACTTT.

The CDR3 loop is CASSASEDQPQHF. The CDR3, as DNA: TGTGCCAGCAGTGCATCCGAGGATCAGCCCCAGCATTTT. This chain connects TRBV14 to TRBJ1-5, with unresolved D. This CDR3 has 13 residues. Germline V gene lookup returns CDR1 SGHDN and CDR2 FVKESK. Trimming stripped 6 bases from V and 5 bases from J, with 11 bases between.

The J gene is TRBJ2-3, the V gene TRBV4-2; D is uncertain. Trimming stripped 1 base from V and 8 bases from J, with 16 bases between. The CDR3 is 15 residues long. Germline V lookup: CDR1 LGHNA, CDR2 YNFKEQ. DNA of the CDR3: TGTGCCAGCAGCCAAGGAAACAGCAACGCCGGTACGCAGTATTTT. This gives the protein CASSQGNSNAGTQYF.

This chain uses TRBV25-1 with TRBJ2-2; 9 bases map to TRBD1. V was pared by 1 base and J by 5 bases, with 5 bases of the junction left unmatched. The CDR3 has 16 amino acids. Looked up from germline, CDR1 is MGHDK and CDR2 is SYGVNS. CDR3 nucleotides: TGTGCCAGCAGTGAATCGCGGGACAGGGTAACCGGGGAGCTGTTTTTT. It specifies CASSESRDRVTGELFF.

The CDR3, as DNA: TGCGCCAGCAGCCAAGTCGACAGGGAGAACACTGAAGCTTTCTTT. This gives the protein CASSQVDRENTEAFF. J is TRBJ1-1 and V is TRBV4-1; 7 bases match TRBD1. Unmatched junction bases numbered 3, after V lost 1 base and J lost 1 base. This CDR3 comprises 15 residues. The germline CDR1 and CDR2 sequences are MGHRA and YSYEKL.

The rearrangement joins TRBV2 to TRBJ1-2, with no clear D. V was shortened by 7 bases and J by 2 bases, with 14 bases between the two germline ends. The germline V gene has CDR1 SNHLY and CDR2 FYNNEI. The CDR3 has 14 amino acids. CDR3 nucleotides: TGTGCCAGCATACATAGAACCCAGAACTATGGCTACACCTTC. Translated: CASIHRTQNYGYTF.

This sequence joins TRBV29-1 and TRBJ1-2; TRBD1 matches 7 bases. This CDR3 has 12 residues. Germline V lookup: CDR1 SQVTM, CDR2 ANQGSEA. With 7 bases clipped from V and 4 bases from J, the junction kept 6 bases outside the gene matches. In nucleotides, the CDR3 is TGCAGCGGGGAGACAGGGACCTATGGCTACACCTTC. Its protein product is CSGETGTYGYTF.

The V gene is TRBV27, the J gene TRBJ1-2, with D perhaps matching TRBD1 (6 bases). Germline V lookup: CDR1 MNHEY, CDR2 SMNVEV (reference sequence). The CDR3 totals 13 residues. Trimming removed 6 bases from V and 4 bases from J, with 12 bases in between. The CDR3 reads CASRLGQTYGYTF. DNA of the CDR3: TGTGCCAGCAGGTTAGGACAGACCTATGGCTACACCTTC.

This chain links TRBV6-1 with TRBJ2-1, with D unclear. CDR3 length equals 12 residues. The germline V gene encodes CDR1 MNHNS and CDR2 SASEGT. V dropped 7 bases and J dropped 8 bases, with 12 bases sitting between them. The CDR3 protein is CASNRKPHEQFF. DNA of the CDR3: TGTGCCAGCAATAGGAAACCCCATGAGCAGTTCTTC.